This T cell receptor (beta chain) was observed in a study of blood T cell repertoires in COVID-19 (dated by TCRdb to about 2020). Background for the entire study: The collaborator samples originated in the United States, Italy and Spain and spanned the acute and convalescent phases of COVID-19. The material from the prospective study consisted of cDNA or gDNA derived from T cells, B-cell-depleted T cells, or PBMCs. Deeply sampled blood TCRbeta repertoires from subjects exposed to, actively infected with, or recovered from COVID-19 were included in the dataset. A freely available public database, intended as a resource for researchers studying the immune response to SARS-CoV-2, is where the repertoires were released. Samples were obtained from the ongoing ImmuneRACE study (first 160 participants) and from roughly 1,300 subjects provided by 6 global collaborators. Nearly every sample came with metadata listing a de-identified subject ID, COVID-19 status, age in years and sex. Where HLA class I and class II types were available, the types were taken from metadata supplied by the sample provider, not from assay-based typing. What the authors observed across the whole study: The quantity of clinical and demographic metadata differed by source and by participant and was supplied without curation.

On this clone itself: Its cognate antigen has yet to be identified. No clone much larger than this one lies a single base away; base qualities are absent.

The collaborating institutions used their own protocols to collect whole blood in K2EDTA tubes. For TCRbeta analysis, collaborators shipped samples in one of three forms: frozen whole blood, isolated PBMCs, or DNA extracted from either of those sample types. The immunoSEQ Assay, a bias-controlled multiplex PCR, was used to amplify TCRbeta CDR3 regions from genomic DNA. Processing in the source paper ran as follows. Within the assay, amplification of reference gene primers was used to estimate how many nucleated cells each sample contained. To quantify the absolute abundance of each unique TCRbeta CDR3 rearrangement, sequence reads were collapsed and filtered. For each sample, productive Simpson clonality was calculated by taking the square root of Simpson's diversity index across productive rearrangements. The table was pulled from immuneACCESS by TCRdb, which kept in-frame rearrangements only. Such tables lose some clones; where checked, under half of the loss comes from unresolved V genes, and the rest has no known cause. That table gives V, J and clone size, and the DNA gave D and trimming. Here the sample has about 80,000 clones; just over 85% occur a single time. The ten largest clones represent roughly 5% of the sample.

V was cut back by 7 bases and J by 3 bases, leaving a gap of 9 bases between them. Reading from cysteine to phenylalanine, the CDR3 counts 12 amino acids. The CDR3 DNA has 36 bases and is translated from base 1. The sequenced sample was peripheral blood. The TCR was taken from a woman of 80 years or more with acute or convalescent COVID-19. The chain links TRBV12-3 or TRBV12-4 with TRBJ1-1, and the D gene may be TRBD1, 6 bases matching. The bases are TGTGCCAGCATGAAGGGGGACACTGAAGCTTTCTTT. This sequence encodes CASMKGDTEAFF.